This T cell receptor (beta chain) was sequenced in a study of T cells in Graves' hyperthyroidism and ophthalmopathy. Study context: Peripheral blood was secured at the point of initial diagnosis, before any treatment.

TCR beta CDR3 region amplification was performed from RNA transcripts. The primer set for the first-round RT-PCR of the TCR CDR3 was HTBI. MiXCR, run by TCRdb on the multiplex PCR reads, gives a single entry per CDR3 protein. The repertoire consists of around 700,000 distinct CDR3 sequences, with 30% to 40% occurring once and the leading ten covering 31%. The germline V and J ends were trimmed by 4 bases and 0 bases, with 9 bases remaining between them. CDR1 DFQATT and CDR2 SNEGSKA come from the germline V gene (reference sequence). CDR3 length: 13 amino acids. This clonotype has only a few counts. The source material was blood. The clonotype comes from a woman aged 40 to 49 with Graves' hyperthyroidism. The chain has TRBV20-1 and TRBJ1-2; possibly TRBD1 for D (5 bases). CDR3 amino acids: CSAMGLANYGYTF. The CDR3 nucleotides are TGCAGTGCTATGGGGCTAGCTAACTATGGCTACACCTTC.